The sample holds a few counts of the clone carrying this TCR beta chain. The antigen is undetermined. The sample originates from a study of T cell responses to AZD1222 COVID-19 vaccine. Across the study: It was second doses at about 4 or about 12 weeks that were pooled.

This table comes from immunoSEQ multiplex PCR, and its TCRdb copy is limited to in-frame clones, with some not included. The table lists about 53,000 clones, about 88% of them singletons. Study conclusions and caveats: Nearly half of spike-specific TCRs reportedly target unmutated variant regions. The repertoires were collected only after the peak T cell response. Among AZD1222 vaccinees, only six were seropositive at baseline.

Trimming removed 4 bases from V and 4 bases from J, with 13 bases in between. This CDR3 has 14 residues. CDR1 is ENHRY and CDR2 is SYGVKD in the germline V gene. The chain carries TRBV10-3 and TRBJ1-1, with D tentatively TRBD1 (5 bases). The clonotype comes from an adult in good health. The starting material was peripheral blood, obtained on day 0 of AZD1222 vaccination. Here the CDR3 DNA reads TGTGCCATCAGTGCGTCTGGGGGTGGCACTGAAGCTTTCTTT. The encoded protein is CAISASGGGTEAFF.